A selection of T cell receptor beta chains follows, all from one sample in a study of CD8 T cells in ankylosing spondylitis. TCRdb re-analysed the 5' RACE reads in MiXCR, keeping a single row per CDR3 protein. This repertoire shows approximately 150,000 distinct CDR3 sequences, under 55% found once; its top ten account for 13% to 15%. Source material: synovial fluid, either unsorted or a sorted T cell fraction (not recorded which). The source is a male donor with ankylosing spondylitis. Both conserved end residues are part of each CDR3. Each record gives: V gene, clone size, D gene, J gene, CDR3 DNA, CDR3 protein. A D gene is named only where the DNA matches it firmly. Clone size is shown for a subset of rows, as once, few, many or a class of expanded clone.

V: TRBV12-3/TRBV12-4
size: many
D: TRBD2
J: TRBJ2-2
DNA: TGTGCCAGCAGTTTAAGGCGGGAGGCCACCGGGGAGCTGTTTTTT
CDR3: CASSLRREATGELFF

V: TRBV12-3/TRBV12-4
size: few
D: TRBD2
J: TRBJ2-5
DNA: TGTGCCAGCAGGTTGACTAGCGGGGGAGTAAAAGAGACCCAGTACTTC
CDR3: CASRLTSGGVKETQYF

V: TRBV6-4
size: once
D: TRBD2
J: TRBJ2-3
DNA: TGTGCCAGCAGTGACTCGACTAGCGTTGGGAGCCCGCAGTATTTT
CDR3: CASSDSTSVGSPQYF

V: TRBV7-9
size: once
D: -
J: TRBJ2-3
DNA: TGTGCCAGCAGCCCCTTAGCGGCACTAAGCACAGATACGCAGTATTTT
CDR3: CASSPLAALSTDTQYF

V: TRBV7-9
size: many
D: TRBD2
J: TRBJ2-3
DNA: TGTGCCAGCAGCACCGAGCGGGAGGGCGCAGATACGCAGTATTTT
CDR3: CASSTEREGADTQYF

V: TRBV27
size: -
D: -
J: TRBJ1-1
DNA: TGTGCCAGCAGTTATAGGGCAGGGAACACTGAAGCTTTCTTT
CDR3: CASSYRAGNTEAFF

V: TRBV7-2
size: -
D: -
J: TRBJ2-1
DNA: TGTGCCAGCAGCCGTTGGTTAGGTCATATCAATGAGCAGTTCTTC
CDR3: CASSRWLGHINEQFF

V: TRBV12-3/TRBV12-4
size: -
D: -
J: TRBJ2-1
DNA: TGTGCCAGCAGTTTAGCGAGGGGGATCTACAATGAGCAGTTCTTC
CDR3: CASSLARGIYNEQFF

V: TRBV11-2
size: -
D: -
J: TRBJ2-5
DNA: TGTGCCAGCAGCTTAGTTGGGGTTGTAGAGACCCAGTACTTC
CDR3: CASSLVGVVETQYF

V: TRBV4-2
size: few
D: -
J: TRBJ2-1
DNA: TGTGCCAGCAGCTTAGCGGCCCCTCAGCGGGATGAGCAGTTCTTC
CDR3: CASSLAAPQRDEQFF

V: TRBV6-1
size: -
D: TRBD1
J: TRBJ1-5
DNA: TGTGCCAGCAGTGGGACAGGGTCCCCTCAGCCCCAGCATTTT
CDR3: CASSGTGSPQPQHF

V: TRBV27
size: few
D: -
J: TRBJ2-2
DNA: TGTGCCAGCAGTTTAGCCCCCCGCGGGGAGCTGTTTTTT
CDR3: CASSLAPRGELFF

V: TRBV7-9
size: -
D: -
J: TRBJ2-6
DNA: TGTGCCAGCAACCACACAGGGGCCAACGTCCTGACTTTC
CDR3: CASNHTGANVLTF

V: TRBV2
size: -
D: -
J: TRBJ1-1
DNA: TGTGCCAGCAGTTGGGGGGGGGTTGAAGCTTTCTTT
CDR3: CASSWGGVEAFF

V: TRBV10-3
size: few
D: -
J: TRBJ1-2
DNA: TGTGCCATCAGTCCCCGGGGCCTGGGACATGGCTACACCTTC
CDR3: CAISPRGLGHGYTF

V: TRBV7-7
size: -
D: TRBD2
J: TRBJ2-1
DNA: TGTGCTAGCAGCTTAACAGCTAGCGGTTTCTACAATGAGCAGTTCTTC
CDR3: CASSLTASGFYNEQFF

V: TRBV12-5
size: -
D: -
J: TRBJ2-5
DNA: TGTGCTAGTGGTTCACGACAGAAAGAGACCCAGTACTTC
CDR3: CASGSRQKETQYF

V: TRBV6-5
size: few
D: TRBD2
J: TRBJ2-3
DNA: TGTGCCAGCAGTTCGACTAGCGGGGGGGCAGATACGCAGTATTTT
CDR3: CASSSTSGGADTQYF

V: TRBV7-9
size: -
D: -
J: TRBJ2-7
DNA: TGTGCCAGCAGCTTAGGCCGCCCGATGGCGGACGAGCAGTACTTC
CDR3: CASSLGRPMADEQYF

V: TRBV3-1
size: -
D: -
J: TRBJ2-7
DNA: TGTGCCAGCAGCCCCTCCCAGGACCAAGGGGCATCCTACGAGCAGTACTTC
CDR3: CASSPSQDQGASYEQYF

V: TRBV10-3
size: -
D: TRBD1
J: TRBJ2-1
DNA: TGTGCCATCAGTGTGGCTGGGACAGAGCCTAACAATGAGCAGTTCTTC
CDR3: CAISVAGTEPNNEQFF

V: TRBV12-3/TRBV12-4
size: -
D: TRBD2
J: TRBJ2-2
DNA: TGTGCCAGCAGTAGCCCATATAGCGGGGGGGACACCGGGGAGCTGTTTTTT
CDR3: CASSSPYSGGDTGELFF

V: TRBV10-3
size: few
D: -
J: TRBJ1-6
DNA: TGTGCCATCAGTGAGTCGGAATCGGGACCTCCCCGCGGGGTAAATTCACCCCTCCACTTT
CDR3: CAISESESGPPRGVNSPLHF

V: TRBV10-3
size: -
D: TRBD2
J: TRBJ2-4
DNA: TGTGCCATCGGTAGCGGGGGGTCCCCGCTCCTGAAAAACATTCAGTACTTC
CDR3: CAIGSGGSPLLKNIQYF

V: TRBV29-1
size: few
D: TRBD2
J: TRBJ2-1
DNA: TGCAGCGTTCTACTACGGGACTATAACTCCTACAATGAGCAGTTCTTC
CDR3: CSVLLRDYNSYNEQFF

V: TRBV6-1
size: -
D: -
J: TRBJ1-5
DNA: TGTGCCAGCACCCCACCGAGAGGGGGTATTAGCAATCAGCCCCAGCATTTT
CDR3: CASTPPRGGISNQPQHF

V: TRBV4-1
size: few
D: TRBD1
J: TRBJ2-7
DNA: TGCGCCAGCAGCCAAGCTTGGTCAGGGGGTGTCTACGAGCAGTACTTC
CDR3: CASSQAWSGGVYEQYF

V: TRBV19
size: -
D: TRBD2
J: TRBJ2-7
DNA: TGTGCCAGTAGTATAGGGACTAGCGGGAGAGGGATCCTTCTCCACGAGCAGTACTTC
CDR3: CASSIGTSGRGILLHEQYF

V: TRBV4-1
size: few
D: -
J: TRBJ2-3
DNA: TGCGCCAGCAGCCCGAGTCCGCTAGCGACATATACGCAGTATTTT
CDR3: CASSPSPLATYTQYF

V: TRBV7-8
size: many
D: TRBD2
J: TRBJ2-3
DNA: TGTGCCAGCAGCTTCCTAGCGGGGGGCACAGATACGCAGTATTTT
CDR3: CASSFLAGGTDTQYF

V: TRBV6-5
size: -
D: -
J: TRBJ1-6
DNA: TGTGCCAGCAGTTACTCGTTGGTTGACAGTTTGAATTCACCCCTCCACTTT
CDR3: CASSYSLVDSLNSPLHF